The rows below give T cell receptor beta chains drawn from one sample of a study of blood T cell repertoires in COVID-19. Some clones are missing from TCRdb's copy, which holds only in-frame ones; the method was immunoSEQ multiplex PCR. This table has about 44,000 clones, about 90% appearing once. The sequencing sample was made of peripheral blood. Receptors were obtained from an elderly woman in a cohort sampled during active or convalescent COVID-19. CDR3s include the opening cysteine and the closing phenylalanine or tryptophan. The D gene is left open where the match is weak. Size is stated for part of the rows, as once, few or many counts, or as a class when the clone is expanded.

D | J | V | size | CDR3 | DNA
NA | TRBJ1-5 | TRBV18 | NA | CASSPPGSGRTQPQHF | TGTGCCAGCTCACCCCCGGGCTCAGGGCGAACCCAGCCCCAGCATTTT
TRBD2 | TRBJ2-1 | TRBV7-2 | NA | CASSQTGTTYNEQFF | TGTGCCAGCAGCCAAACCGGGACTACTTACAATGAGCAGTTCTTC
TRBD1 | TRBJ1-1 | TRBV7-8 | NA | CASSLGLTGDTEAFF | TGTGCCAGCAGCTTAGGATTAACAGGGGACACTGAAGCTTTCTTT
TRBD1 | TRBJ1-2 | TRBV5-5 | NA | CASSLSQGARGYTF | TGTGCCAGCAGCTTGAGCCAGGGGGCGCGGGGCTACACCTTC
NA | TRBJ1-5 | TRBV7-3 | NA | CASSAGDQPQHF | TGTGCCAGCAGTGCAGGGGATCAGCCCCAGCATTTT
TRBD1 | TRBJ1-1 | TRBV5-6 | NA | CASSLPSTGLGTEAFF | TGTGCCAGCAGCTTGCCCTCGACAGGGTTGGGCACTGAAGCTTTCTTT
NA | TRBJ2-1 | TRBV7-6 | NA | CASSLARNEQFF | TGTGCCAGCAGCTTAGCTCGGAATGAGCAGTTCTTC
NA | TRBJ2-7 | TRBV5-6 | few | CASSWGDRALEQYF | TGTGCCAGCAGCTGGGGGGACAGAGCCTTAGAGCAGTACTTC
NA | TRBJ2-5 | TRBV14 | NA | CASSLGSLALMETQYF | TGTGCCAGCAGCCTTGGGTCCCTAGCCTTAATGGAGACCCAGTACTTC
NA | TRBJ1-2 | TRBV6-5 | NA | CASSHDGNYGYTF | TGTGCCAGCAGCCACGACGGGAACTATGGCTACACCTTC
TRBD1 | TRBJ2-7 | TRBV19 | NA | CASSHGQGADEQYF | TGTGCCAGTAGTCACGGACAGGGGGCGGACGAGCAGTACTTC
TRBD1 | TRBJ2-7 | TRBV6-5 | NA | CASRGQGEGEQYF | TGTGCCAGCAGGGGACAGGGAGAGGGCGAGCAGTACTTC
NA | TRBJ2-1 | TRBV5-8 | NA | CASSAGRGRRSYNEQFF | TGTGCCAGCAGCGCGGGTCGGGGGAGACGGTCCTACAATGAGCAGTTCTTC
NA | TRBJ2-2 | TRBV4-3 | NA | CASSWTEWTGELFF | TGCGCCAGCAGCTGGACAGAGTGGACCGGGGAGCTGTTTTTT
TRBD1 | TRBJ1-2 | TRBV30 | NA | CAWTLGQGRYGYTF | TGTGCCTGGACGCTTGGACAGGGCCGGTATGGCTACACCTTC
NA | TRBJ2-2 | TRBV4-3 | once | CASSQSGNTGELFF | TGCGCCAGCAGCCAAAGCGGGAACACCGGGGAGCTGTTTTTT
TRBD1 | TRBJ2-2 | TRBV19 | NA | CASSIGTGMVGELFF | TGTGCCAGTAGTATAGGGACAGGGATGGTCGGGGAGCTGTTTTTT
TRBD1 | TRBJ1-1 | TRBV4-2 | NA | CASSQVRRTGIEAFF | TGTGCCAGCAGCCAAGTCCGAAGGACAGGGATTGAAGCTTTCTTT
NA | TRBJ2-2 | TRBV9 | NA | CASSVQGTPNTGELFF | TGTGCCAGCAGCGTACAGGGGACCCCGAACACCGGGGAGCTGTTTTTT
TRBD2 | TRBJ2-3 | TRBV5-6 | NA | CASSLSSGGADTQYF | TGTGCCAGCAGCTTGTCTAGCGGGGGGGCAGATACGCAGTATTTT
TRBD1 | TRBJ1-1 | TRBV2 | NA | CASSEEQGSFTEAFF | TGTGCCAGCAGTGAGGAACAGGGGTCTTTCACTGAAGCTTTCTTT
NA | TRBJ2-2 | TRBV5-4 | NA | CASSLGRGATGELFF | TGTGCCAGCAGCTTGGGCAGGGGGGCCACCGGGGAGCTGTTTTTT
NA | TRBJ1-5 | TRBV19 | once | CASLSIGRGSGPQHF | TGTGCCAGCCTTTCTATCGGTCGGGGTTCTGGGCCCCAGCATTTT
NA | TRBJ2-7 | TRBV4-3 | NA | CASSRIGGEQYF | TGCGCCAGCAGTCGGATAGGGGGCGAGCAGTACTTC
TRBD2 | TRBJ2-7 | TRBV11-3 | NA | CASSPGLAGYEQYF | TGTGCCAGCAGCCCCGGACTAGCGGGCTACGAGCAGTACTTC
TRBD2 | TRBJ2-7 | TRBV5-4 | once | CASSLAGGQHEQYF | TGTGCCAGCAGCTTGGCGGGAGGGCAGCACGAGCAGTACTTC
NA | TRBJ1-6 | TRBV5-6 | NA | CASSLHSYLYNSPLHF | TGTGCCAGCAGCCTCCACAGTTACCTCTATAATTCACCCCTCCACTTT